This T cell receptor (beta chain) was obtained from a study of long-term antiretroviral therapy in people with HIV. General study results and limits: Transplant-donor-level diversity was not reached after ART, though diversity increased. Dominance of pre-ART expanded clones persisted, fluctuating and often declining after ART. Collection spanned 2004 to 2017; ART regimens may be less effective than current ones.

In the case of this clone: The antigen is not known.

The libraries were made with immunoSEQ v3.0 at survey level. Each sample aimed for roughly 35,000-50,000 sequenced T-cell genomes. The repertoire was sequenced with immunoSEQ multiplex PCR; TCRdb's copy has only in-frame clones and lacks some. The sample shows about 25,000 clones, under 80% of them seen only once. The sequencing used unsorted PBMCs, collected 0.5 years after starting antiretroviral therapy. The TCR was taken from a middle-aged woman with HIV.

CDR3 in DNA: TGTGCCAGCTCACCACGGACAGCCGCTGAAGCTTTCTTT. Its translation is CASSPRTAAEAFF. This rearrangement joins TRBV18 to TRBJ1-1, with D possibly being TRBD1 (6 bases). The CDR3 runs 13 residues. CDR1 and CDR2 from the germline V gene are KGHSH and LQKENI. V was clipped by 1 base and J by 6 bases, with 9 bases between them.